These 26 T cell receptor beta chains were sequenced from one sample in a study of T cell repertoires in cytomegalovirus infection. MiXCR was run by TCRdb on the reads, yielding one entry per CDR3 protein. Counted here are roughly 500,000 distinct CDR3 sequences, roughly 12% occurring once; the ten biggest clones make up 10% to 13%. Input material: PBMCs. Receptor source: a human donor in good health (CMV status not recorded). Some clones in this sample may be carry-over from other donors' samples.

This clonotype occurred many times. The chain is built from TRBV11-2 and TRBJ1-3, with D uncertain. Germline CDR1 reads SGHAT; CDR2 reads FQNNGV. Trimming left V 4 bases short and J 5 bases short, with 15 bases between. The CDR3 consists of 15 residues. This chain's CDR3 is CASSSPLGGRNTIYF. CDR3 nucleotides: TGTGCCAGCAGCTCGCCTTTAGGAGGAAGAAACACCATATATTTT.

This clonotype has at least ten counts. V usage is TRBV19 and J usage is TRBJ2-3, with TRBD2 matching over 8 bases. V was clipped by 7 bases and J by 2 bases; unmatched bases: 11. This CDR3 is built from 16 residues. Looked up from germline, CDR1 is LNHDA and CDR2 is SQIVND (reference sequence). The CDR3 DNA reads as TGTGCCAGTACCCCCCAGTCGGGACTAGACACAGATACGCAGTATTTT. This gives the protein CASTPQSGLDTDTQYF.

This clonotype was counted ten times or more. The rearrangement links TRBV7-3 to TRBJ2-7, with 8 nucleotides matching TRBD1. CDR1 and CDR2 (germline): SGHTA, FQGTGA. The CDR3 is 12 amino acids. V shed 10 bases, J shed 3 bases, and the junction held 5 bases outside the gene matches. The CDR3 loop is CANGQGVYEQYF. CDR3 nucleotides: TGTGCCAACGGACAGGGAGTCTACGAGCAGTACTTC. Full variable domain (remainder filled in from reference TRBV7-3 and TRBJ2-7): GAGVSQTPSNKVTEKGKYVELRCDPISGHTALYWYRQSLGQGPEFLIYFQGTGAADDSGLPNDRFFAVRPEGSVSTLKIQRTERGDSAVYLCANGQGVYEQYFGPGTRLTVT.

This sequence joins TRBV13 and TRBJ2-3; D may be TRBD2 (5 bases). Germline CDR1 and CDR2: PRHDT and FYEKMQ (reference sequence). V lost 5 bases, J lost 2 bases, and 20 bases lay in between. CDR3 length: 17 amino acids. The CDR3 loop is CASSISMPSGSTDTQYF. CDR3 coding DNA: TGTGCCAGCAGCATCTCAATGCCCAGCGGTTCCACAGATACGCAGTATTTT.

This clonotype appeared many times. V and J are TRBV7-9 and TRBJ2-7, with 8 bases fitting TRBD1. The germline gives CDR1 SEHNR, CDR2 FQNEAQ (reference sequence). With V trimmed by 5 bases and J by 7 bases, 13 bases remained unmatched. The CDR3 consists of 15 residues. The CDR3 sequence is CASSPTTGVREEQYF. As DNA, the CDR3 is TGTGCCAGCAGCCCGACGACAGGGGTTCGGGAAGAGCAGTACTTC.

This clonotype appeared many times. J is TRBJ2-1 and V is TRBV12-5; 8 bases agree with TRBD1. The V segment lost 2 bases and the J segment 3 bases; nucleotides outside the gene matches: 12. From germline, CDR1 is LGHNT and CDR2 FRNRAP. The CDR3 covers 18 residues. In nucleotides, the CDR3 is TGTGCTAGTGGTTTGATAGGCAGGGGGCTTAAAATCTACAATGAGCAGTTCTTC. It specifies CASGLIGRGLKIYNEQFF.

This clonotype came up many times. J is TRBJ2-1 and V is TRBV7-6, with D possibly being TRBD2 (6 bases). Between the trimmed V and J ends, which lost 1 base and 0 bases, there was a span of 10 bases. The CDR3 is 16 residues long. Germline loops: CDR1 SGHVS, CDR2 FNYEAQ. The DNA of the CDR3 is TGTGCCAGCAGCTTAGGGGACTCTAGCTCCTACAATGAGCAGTTCTTC. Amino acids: CASSLGDSSSYNEQFF.

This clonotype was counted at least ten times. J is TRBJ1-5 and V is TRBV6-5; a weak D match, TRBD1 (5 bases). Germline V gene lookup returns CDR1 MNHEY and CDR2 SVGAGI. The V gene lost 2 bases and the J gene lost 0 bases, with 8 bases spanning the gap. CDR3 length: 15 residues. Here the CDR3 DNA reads TGTGCCAGCAGTTACGGGGGGTATAGCAATCAGCCCCAGCATTTT. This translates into CASSYGGYSNQPQHF.

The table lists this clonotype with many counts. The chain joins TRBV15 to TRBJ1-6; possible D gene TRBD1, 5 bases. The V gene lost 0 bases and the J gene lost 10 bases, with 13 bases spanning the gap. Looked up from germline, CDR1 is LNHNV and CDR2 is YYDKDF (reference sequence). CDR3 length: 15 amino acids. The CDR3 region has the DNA TGTGCCACCAGCAGAGAGGGGACCGCAGGGTCACCCCTCCACTTT. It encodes CATSREGTAGSPLHF.

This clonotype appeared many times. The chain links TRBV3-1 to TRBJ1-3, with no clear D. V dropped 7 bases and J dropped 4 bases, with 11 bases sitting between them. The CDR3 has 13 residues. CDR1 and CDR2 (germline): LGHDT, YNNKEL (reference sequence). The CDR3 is CASMLYEGNTIYF. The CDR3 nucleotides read TGTGCCAGCATGCTGTACGAGGGAAACACCATATATTTT.

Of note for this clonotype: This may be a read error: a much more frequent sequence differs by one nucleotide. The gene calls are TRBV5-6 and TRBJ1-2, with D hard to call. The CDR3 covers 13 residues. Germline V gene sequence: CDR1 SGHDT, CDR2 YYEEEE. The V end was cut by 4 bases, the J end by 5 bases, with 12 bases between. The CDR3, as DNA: TGTGCCAGCAGCCGAGCGGCCCTTTATGGCTACACCTTC. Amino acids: CASSRAALYGYTF.

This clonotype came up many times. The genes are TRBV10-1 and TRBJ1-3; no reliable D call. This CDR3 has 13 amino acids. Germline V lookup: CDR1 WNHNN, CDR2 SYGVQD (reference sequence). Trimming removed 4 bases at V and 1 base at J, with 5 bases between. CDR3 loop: CASSGGSGNTIYF. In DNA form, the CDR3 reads TGCGCCAGCAGTGGTGGGTCTGGAAACACCATATATTTT.

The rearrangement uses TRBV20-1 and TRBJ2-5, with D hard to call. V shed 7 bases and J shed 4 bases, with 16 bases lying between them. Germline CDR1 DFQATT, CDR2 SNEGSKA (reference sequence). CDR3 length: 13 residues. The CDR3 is CSVDLGLVETQYF. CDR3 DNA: TGCAGTGTCGACCTAGGGCTGGTAGAGACCCAGTACTTC.

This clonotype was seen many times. CDR3 sequence (DNA): TGCGCCAGCAGCTACACAGGGGGTGCCTACGAGCAGTACTTC. Amino acid sequence: CASSYTGGAYEQYF. The chain recombines TRBV5-1 with TRBJ2-7; 8 bases agree with TRBD1. The CDR3 loop spans 14 amino acids. The ends lost 3 bases at V and 2 bases at J; junction bases unmatched: 4. The germline gives CDR1 SGHRS, CDR2 YFSETQ.

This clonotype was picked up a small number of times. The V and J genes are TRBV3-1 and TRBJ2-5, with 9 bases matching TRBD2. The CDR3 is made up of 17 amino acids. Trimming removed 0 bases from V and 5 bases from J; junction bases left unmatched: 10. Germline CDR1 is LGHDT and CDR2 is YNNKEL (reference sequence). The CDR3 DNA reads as TGTGCCAGCAGCCAAGATGGGCGCGGGAGGGCCTTTGAGACCCAGTACTTC. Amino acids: CASSQDGRGRAFETQYF.

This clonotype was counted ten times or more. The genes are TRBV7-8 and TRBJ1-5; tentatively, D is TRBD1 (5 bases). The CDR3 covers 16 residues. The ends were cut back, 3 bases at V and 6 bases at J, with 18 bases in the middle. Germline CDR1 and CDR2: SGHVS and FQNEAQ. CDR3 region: CASSFRGVPAGQPQHF. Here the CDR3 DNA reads TGTGCCAGCAGCTTCCGAGGGGTTCCGGCTGGTCAGCCCCAGCATTTT.

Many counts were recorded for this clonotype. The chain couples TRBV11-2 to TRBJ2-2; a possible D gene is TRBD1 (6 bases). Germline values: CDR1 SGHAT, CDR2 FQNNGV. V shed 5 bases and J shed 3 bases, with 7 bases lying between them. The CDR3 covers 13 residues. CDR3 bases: TGTGCCAGCAGCCCAGGGGACACCGGGGAGCTGTTTTTT. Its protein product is CASSPGDTGELFF.

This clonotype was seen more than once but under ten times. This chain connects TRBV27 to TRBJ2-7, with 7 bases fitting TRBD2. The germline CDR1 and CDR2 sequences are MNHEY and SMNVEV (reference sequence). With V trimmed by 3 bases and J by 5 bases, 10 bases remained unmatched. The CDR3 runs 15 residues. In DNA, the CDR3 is TGTGCCAGCAGTTTCAAGCTAGCGGTAGGGAACGAGCAGTACTTC. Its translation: CASSFKLAVGNEQYF.

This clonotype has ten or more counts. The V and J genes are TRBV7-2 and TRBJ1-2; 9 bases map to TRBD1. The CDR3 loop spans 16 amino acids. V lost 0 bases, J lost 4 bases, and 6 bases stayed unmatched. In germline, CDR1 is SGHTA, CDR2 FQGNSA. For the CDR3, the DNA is TGTGCCAGCAGCTTAGCGCCTACAGGGGGCGCCTATGGCTACACCTTC. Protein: CASSLAPTGGAYGYTF.

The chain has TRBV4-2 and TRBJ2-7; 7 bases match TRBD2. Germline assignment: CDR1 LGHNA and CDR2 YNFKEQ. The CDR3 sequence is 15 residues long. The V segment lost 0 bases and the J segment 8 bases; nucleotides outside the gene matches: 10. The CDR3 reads CASSQDPAGATKQYF. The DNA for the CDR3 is TGTGCCAGCAGCCAAGATCCTGCGGGAGCTACGAAGCAGTACTTC.

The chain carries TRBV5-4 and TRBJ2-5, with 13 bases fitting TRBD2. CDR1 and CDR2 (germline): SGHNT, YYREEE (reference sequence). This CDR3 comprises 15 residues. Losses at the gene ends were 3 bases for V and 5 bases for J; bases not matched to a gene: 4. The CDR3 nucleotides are TGTGCCAGCAGCTCCCGGACTAGCGGGGGTGAGACCCAGTACTTC. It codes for CASSSRTSGGETQYF.

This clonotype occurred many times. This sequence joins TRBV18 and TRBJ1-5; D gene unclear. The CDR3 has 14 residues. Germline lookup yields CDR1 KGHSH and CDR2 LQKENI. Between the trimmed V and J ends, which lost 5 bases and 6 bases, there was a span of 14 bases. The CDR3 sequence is CASSDSSKGQPQHF. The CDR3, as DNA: TGTGCCAGCTCAGACTCCTCGAAGGGTCAGCCCCAGCATTTT.

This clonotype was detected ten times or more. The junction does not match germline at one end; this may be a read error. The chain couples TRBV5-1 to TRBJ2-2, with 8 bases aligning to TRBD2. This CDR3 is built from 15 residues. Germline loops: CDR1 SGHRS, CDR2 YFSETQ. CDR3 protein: CASNLASGLTGELFF. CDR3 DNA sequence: TGCGCCAGCAACTTGGCTAGCGGGCTCACCGGGGAGCTGTTTTTT. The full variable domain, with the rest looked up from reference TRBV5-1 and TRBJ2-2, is KAGVTQTPRYLIKTRGQQVTLSCSPISGHRSVSWYQQTPGQGLQFLFEYFSETQRNKGNFPGRFSGRQFSNSRSEMNVSTLELGDSALYLCASNLASGLTGELFFGEGSRLTVL.

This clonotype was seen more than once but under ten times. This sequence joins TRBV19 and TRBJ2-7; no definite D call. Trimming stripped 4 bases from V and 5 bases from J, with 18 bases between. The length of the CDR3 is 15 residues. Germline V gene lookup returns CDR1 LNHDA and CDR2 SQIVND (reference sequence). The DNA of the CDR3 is TGTGCCAGTAGTAAACATAAGGTTCCCGGCGACGAGCAGTACTTC. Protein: CASSKHKVPGDEQYF.

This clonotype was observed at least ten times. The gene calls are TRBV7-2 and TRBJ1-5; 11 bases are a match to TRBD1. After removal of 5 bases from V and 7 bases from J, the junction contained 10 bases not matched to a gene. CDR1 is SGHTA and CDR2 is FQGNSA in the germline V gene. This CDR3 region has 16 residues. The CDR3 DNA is TGTGCCAGCAGCCCCCGGACAGGGGGCTTAGGGCAGCCCCAGCATTTT. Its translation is CASSPRTGGLGQPQHF.

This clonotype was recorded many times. CDR3 nucleotides: TGTGCCAGCAGCCTCACAGGGGACACTGAAGCTTTCTTT. Translating gives CASSLTGDTEAFF. The chain recombines TRBV7-8 with TRBJ1-1; 7 bases fit TRBD1. The V segment lost 5 bases and the J segment 3 bases; nucleotides outside the gene matches: 3. The germline CDR1 and CDR2 sequences are SGHVS and FQNEAQ. The CDR3 runs 13 residues.